The clone carrying this T cell receptor beta chain was counted only a few times. Its matching antigen is unknown. Unique molecular identifiers were added to individual cDNA molecules. MiXCR, run by TCRdb on the 5' RACE reads, gives a single entry per CDR3 protein. The sample yields roughly 70,000 distinct CDR3 sequences, around 20% seen once. This sample was taken from a study of early T cells in non-severe SARS-CoV-2 infection. Study at large: Bulk RNA taken from unsorted whole blood was sequenced, leaving chains unpaired. Study-wide results and limits: In VDJdb matching, anti-spike CD8 responses were favored while private and CD4 specificities went missing.

The origin of this receptor is an adult who was a healthcare worker with PCR-confirmed SARS-CoV-2 infection or an uninfected control (not recorded which). This specimen was whole blood, taken at baseline.

The CDR3 here is CASSPLAGGNYNEQFF. As DNA, the CDR3 is TGTGCCAGCAGCCCTCTAGCGGGGGGGAACTACAATGAGCAGTTCTTC. V and J are TRBV12-3 or TRBV12-4 and TRBJ2-1, with TRBD2 matching over 12 bases. The CDR3 contains 16 residues. V lost 6 bases to trimming and J lost 3 bases; unmatched junction nucleotides: 6.